The rows below give T cell receptor beta chains drawn from one sample of a study of T-cell reconstitution after alpha-beta-depleted transplantation in children. One entry per CDR3 protein, called by TCRdb with MiXCR from the PCR reads. This sample has approximately 190,000 distinct CDR3 sequences, with 7.5% to 9.5% found just once. Here the sequenced sample was PBMCs, mostly from graft donor cells, taken 360 days after TCRalphabeta/CD19-depleted stem cell transplant. The receptors were sampled from a male patient between 2 and 15 years old who had a stem cell transplant for acute myeloid leukemia, so the T cells may come from the graft donor. The CDR3 runs from the conserved cysteine through the conserved F or W. Fields, in order: J gene, V gene, D gene, clone size, CDR3 protein, CDR3 DNA. D genes are given only for firm matches. The size field is filled for only some rows; it gives once, few, many or a size class.

TRBJ2-5 | TRBV5-1 | TRBD1 | few | CASSPGQRETQYF | TGCGCCAGCAGCCCGGGACAGAGGGAGACCCAGTACTTC
TRBJ1-6 | TRBV20-1 | NA | many | CSARDGPGQYNSPLHF | TGCAGTGCTAGAGATGGCCCCGGACAGTATAATTCACCCCTCCACTTT
TRBJ2-3 | TRBV11-2 | NA | NA | CASSLETNLGGTDTQYF | TGTGCCAGCAGCTTAGAAACCAACCTCGGGGGCACAGATACGCAGTATTTT
TRBJ1-1 | TRBV6-5 | NA | few | CASSYSWDLGNTEAFF | TGTGCCAGCAGTTACTCGTGGGACTTGGGGAACACTGAAGCTTTCTTT
TRBJ2-2 | TRBV12-3/TRBV12-4 | TRBD1 | many | CASSLGQGVATGELFF | TGTGCCAGCAGTTTGGGACAGGGAGTTGCCACCGGGGAGCTGTTTTTT
TRBJ1-3 | TRBV5-1 | NA | many | CASSFTPTGASGNTIYF | TGCGCCAGCAGCTTTACACCGACAGGAGCCTCTGGAAACACCATATATTTT
TRBJ2-2 | TRBV20-1 | NA | many | CSASGNTGELFF | TGCAGTGCTTCGGGGAACACCGGGGAGCTGTTTTTT
TRBJ2-1 | TRBV7-8 | NA | many | CASSLLTGEQFF | TGTGCCAGCAGCTTACTGACAGGTGAGCAGTTCTTC
TRBJ2-2 | TRBV7-7 | NA | few | CASSPDSKRLTGELFF | TGTGCTAGCAGCCCGGACTCGAAGAGACTCACCGGGGAGCTGTTTTTT
TRBJ2-5 | TRBV20-1 | TRBD1 | NA | CSARGGPGQGRKETQYF | TGCAGTGCTAGAGGGGGTCCGGGACAGGGCAGAAAAGAGACCCAGTACTTC